This is a list of T cell receptor beta chains from one sample in a study of T-cell reconstitution after alpha-beta-depleted transplantation in children. TCRdb fed the PCR reads into MiXCR, producing one record per CDR3 protein. The sample contains roughly 590,000 distinct CDR3 sequences, around a sixth of which appear only once. The sequencing used PBMCs from the stem cell graft donor, collected from the stem cell graft. These receptors all come from a human donor who donated a stem cell graft to a child with acute myeloid leukemia. Each CDR3 is given with its conserved first and last residue. The order of the fields is D gene, V gene, J gene, clone size, CDR3 DNA, CDR3 protein. The D gene is left open where the match is weak. Where a row states a size, it is once, few, many or the class of an expanded clone; other rows omit it.

>NA|TRBV7-9|TRBJ1-1|few
TGTGCCAGCAGCAACGTACTCAGGGTAATCGATGGCACTGAAGCTTTCTTT
CASSNVLRVIDGTEAFF
>TRBD2|TRBV27|TRBJ2-3|NA
TGTGCCAGCAGTCCGCGACTAGCGGGGGACACAGATACGCAGTATTTT
CASSPRLAGDTDTQYF
>TRBD2|TRBV5-6|TRBJ2-5|NA
TGTGCCAGCAGCCAGCGGACTAGCGGGGTAATACAAGAGACCCAGTACTTC
CASSQRTSGVIQETQYF
>NA|TRBV20-1|TRBJ2-6|NA
TGCAGTGCTATCGAGGGGGGCACTGGGGCCAACGTCCTGACTTTC
CSAIEGGTGANVLTF
>TRBD1|TRBV20-1|TRBJ2-4|NA
TGCAGTGCTCGAACTTCGGCCGGACAGGGTGTTCCAGCCAAAAACATTCAGTACTTC
CSARTSAGQGVPAKNIQYF
>NA|TRBV5-1|TRBJ2-5|many
TGCGCCAGCAGCTTGGATAGGCAGGGGGGAGGCGAGACCCAGTACTTC
CASSLDRQGGGETQYF
>NA|TRBV6-2/TRBV6-3|TRBJ1-2|many
TGTGCCAGCACCAAGGGTGAAGACAGCCTTTACTATGGCTACACCTTC
CASTKGEDSLYYGYTF
>NA|TRBV20-1|TRBJ2-3|many
TGCAGTGCTGGGACCACAGATACGCAGTATTTT
CSAGTTDTQYF
>TRBD1|TRBV20-1|TRBJ2-3|many
TGCAGTGGGGGTAAAACGGACAGGGGTTATAGCACAGATACGCAGTATTTT
CSGGKTDRGYSTDTQYF
>NA|TRBV4-3|TRBJ2-1|NA
TGCGCCAGCAGCCAAGGACCCGACCTGGGGGAGCAGTTCTTC
CASSQGPDLGEQFF
>NA|TRBV19|TRBJ1-1|NA
TGTGCCAGTAGTATGGAGGAAAACACTGAAGCTTTCTTT
CASSMEENTEAFF
>NA|TRBV20-1|TRBJ1-2|many
TGCAGTGCTAGAGGGATCGGGGATATGGGTGGCTACACCTTC
CSARGIGDMGGYTF
>TRBD1|TRBV5-8|TRBJ1-5|many
TGTGCCAGCAGCGTAACAGGGGTCAATCAGCCCCAGCATTTT
CASSVTGVNQPQHF
>NA|TRBV11-2|TRBJ2-3|many
TGTGCCAGCAGCTTCGAGACCCAGCATACGCAGTATTTT
CASSFETQHTQYF
>NA|TRBV6-5|TRBJ2-4|NA
TGTGCCAGCAGTTACTCCGGACAGGCCAAAAACATTCAGTACTTC
CASSYSGQAKNIQYF
>NA|TRBV27|TRBJ2-1|few
TGTGCCAGCAGTTCACTAGGACAGCTGGATCTAAAGGAGTTCTTC
CASSSLGQLDLKEFF
>NA|TRBV25-1|TRBJ1-2|few
TGTGCCAGCAGTGAATCCCGGGCAGGCTATGGCTACACCTTC
CASSESRAGYGYTF
>NA|TRBV6-4|TRBJ2-2|NA
TGTGCCAGCAAGGAGACAGCGAACACCGGGGAGCTGTTTTTT
CASKETANTGELFF
>NA|TRBV20-1|TRBJ1-1|many
TGCAGTGCTTTCCGCCCCTACGGAACTGAAGCTTTCTTT
CSAFRPYGTEAFF
>TRBD2|TRBV24-1|TRBJ2-1|NA
TGTGCCACCAGTGATTTGAGCGGGGGAGAGCAGTTCTTC
CATSDLSGGEQFF
>NA|TRBV20-1|TRBJ2-2|few
TGCAGTGCTAGAGGGGGGGCCGCCGGGGAGCTGTTTTTT
CSARGGAAGELFF
>NA|TRBV6-4|TRBJ2-5|many
TGTGCCACCCACTACGGTGCCCAGGGGCCTAGCCCAGAGACCCAGTACTTC
CATHYGAQGPSPETQYF
>TRBD1|TRBV7-6|TRBJ1-1|few
TGTGCCAGCAGCTTAGAGGCGGGGGACAGGGCGCTTGGAGCTTTCTTT
CASSLEAGDRALGAFF
>TRBD1|TRBV20-1|TRBJ2-5|many
TGCAGTGCTAACCGGGACAGGGGGCCTTTTCAAGCGGAGACCCAGTACTTC
CSANRDRGPFQAETQYF
>NA|TRBV29-1|TRBJ2-7|few
TGCAGCGTGGGGGGGGGGCTTCGTGATCGGTCCGCCTACGAGCAGTACTTC
CSVGGGLRDRSAYEQYF
>NA|TRBV15|TRBJ2-3|few
TGTGCCACCAGCAATCACTGGGGGGCAATCGCAGATACGCAGTATTTT
CATSNHWGAIADTQYF
>NA|TRBV29-1|TRBJ2-7|many
TGCAGCGTTGAAACAGGGAACGAGCAGTACTTC
CSVETGNEQYF
>NA|TRBV6-1|TRBJ1-5|NA
TGTGCCAGCAGGGGGGTGAGGGCCGCTATTGACAATCAGCCCCAGCATTTT
CASRGVRAAIDNQPQHF
>NA|TRBV12-3/TRBV12-4|TRBJ1-3|few
TGTGCCAGCAGTTCTCCCTCTGGAAACACCATATATTTT
CASSSPSGNTIYF
>TRBD1|TRBV9|TRBJ2-2|NA
TGTGCCAGCAGCCCCCGGGACAGGGGTATCACCGGGGAGCTGTTTTTT
CASSPRDRGITGELFF
>NA|TRBV6-5|TRBJ2-7|NA
TGTGCCAGCAGTTACTCATGGAAGTTAAGCTCCTACGAGCAGTACTTC
CASSYSWKLSSYEQYF
>TRBD2|TRBV20-1|TRBJ2-2|NA
TGCAGGGGCCAGGCTCCGGGGGGGCCGGACACCGGGGAGCTGTTTTTT
CRGQAPGGPDTGELFF
>NA|TRBV12-3/TRBV12-4|TRBJ1-2|many
TGTGCCAGCACCTTGGCAGGGTTTCCCTATGGCTACACCTTC
CASTLAGFPYGYTF
>NA|TRBV7-2|TRBJ2-7|many
TGTGCCAGCAGCTTAGTTAAGAGCGAGCAGTACTTC
CASSLVKSEQYF
>NA|TRBV18|TRBJ2-1|NA
TGTGCCAGCTCACCAGTACAGGGATCCTACAATGAGCAGTTCTTC
CASSPVQGSYNEQFF
>TRBD1|TRBV12-3/TRBV12-4|TRBJ1-4|many
TGTGCCAGCAGTTTAGAATGGGTGGGCAGGGGGCGAGGTCGGGAAAAACTGTTTTTT
CASSLEWVGRGRGREKLFF
>TRBD1|TRBV6-1|TRBJ1-4|NA
TGTGCCAGCAGTGCGAGGGGGCTCGAGGAAAAACTGTTTTTT
CASSARGLEEKLFF
>NA|TRBV20-1|TRBJ1-1|many
TGCAGTGCTATACCCGCTGGCACTGAAGCTTTCTTT
CSAIPAGTEAFF
>NA|TRBV27|TRBJ1-5|many
TGTGCCAGCAGTCTCAGTCTTAGCAATCAGCCCCAGCATTTT
CASSLSLSNQPQHF
>NA|TRBV24-1|TRBJ1-5|NA
TGTGCCACCAGTGATAGATCCAATAGCAATCAGCCCCAGCATTTT
CATSDRSNSNQPQHF
>NA|TRBV5-8|TRBJ2-4|few
TGTGCCAGCAGCGTCGCCAAAAACATTCAGTACTTC
CASSVAKNIQYF
>NA|TRBV29-1|TRBJ2-1|many
TGCAGCGTTGAAGATCGGCATAGTGGGGACAATGAGCAGTTCTTC
CSVEDRHSGDNEQFF
>NA|TRBV20-1|TRBJ1-2|many
TGCAGTGCCTCTTTGAGGGGGAAAACTAACTATGGCTACACCTTC
CSASLRGKTNYGYTF
>NA|TRBV5-6|TRBJ2-7|many
TGTGCCAGCAGCTTGGAGGGTTGGCAGGGCTTCGGCGAGCAGTACTTC
CASSLEGWQGFGEQYF
>NA|TRBV2|TRBJ1-6|NA
TGTGCCAGCACCGTGGGTGAATCACCCCTCCACTTT
CASTVGESPLHF
>TRBD2|TRBV20-1|TRBJ2-3|few
TGCAGTGCTAGGGACCCGGGACGGCGGGGGTCAGATACGCAGTATTTT
CSARDPGRRGSDTQYF
>NA|TRBV20-1|TRBJ2-1|many
TGCAGCGCTGGGGGCGGGGCCATCCGGAATGAGCAGTTCTTC
CSAGGGAIRNEQFF
>NA|TRBV24-1|TRBJ2-1|few
TGTGCCACCAGTGACATACCGGGCGGGACAGATTCCGGAAACAATGAGCAGTTCTTC
CATSDIPGGTDSGNNEQFF
>NA|TRBV29-1|TRBJ2-2|few
TGCAGCGTTTTACACGCGGGCACCGGGGAGCTGTTTTTT
CSVLHAGTGELFF
>TRBD2|TRBV5-5|TRBJ2-5|few
TGTGCCAGCAGCTTGGGGCTAGCGGGGGGGCTCGTCCAAGAGACCCAGTACTTC
CASSLGLAGGLVQETQYF